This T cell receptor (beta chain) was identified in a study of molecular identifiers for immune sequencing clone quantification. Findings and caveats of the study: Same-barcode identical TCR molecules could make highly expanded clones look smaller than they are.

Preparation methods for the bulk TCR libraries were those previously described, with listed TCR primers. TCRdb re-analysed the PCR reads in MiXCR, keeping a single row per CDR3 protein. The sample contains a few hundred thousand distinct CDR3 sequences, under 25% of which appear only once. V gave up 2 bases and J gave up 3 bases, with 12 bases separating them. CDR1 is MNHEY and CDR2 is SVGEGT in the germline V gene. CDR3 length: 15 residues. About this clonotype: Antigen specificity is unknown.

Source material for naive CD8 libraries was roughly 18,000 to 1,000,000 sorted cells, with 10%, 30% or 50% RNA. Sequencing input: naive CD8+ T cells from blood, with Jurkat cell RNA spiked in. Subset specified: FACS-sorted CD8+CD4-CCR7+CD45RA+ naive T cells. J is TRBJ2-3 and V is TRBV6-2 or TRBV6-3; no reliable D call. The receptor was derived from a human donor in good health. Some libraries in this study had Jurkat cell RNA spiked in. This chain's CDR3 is CASSYRYGETDTQYF. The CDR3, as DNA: TGTGCCAGCAGTTACCGCTACGGAGAAACAGATACGCAGTATTTT.